This entry lists 7 T cell receptor beta chains sequenced from one sample in a study of T cells in Graves' hyperthyroidism and ophthalmopathy. RNA transcripts were the template for amplifying TCR beta CDR3 regions. HTBI primers were the set used in a first-round RT-PCR of the TCR CDR3. TCRdb passed the multiplex PCR reads through MiXCR, listing each CDR3 protein once. This table has hundreds of thousands of distinct CDR3 sequences, approximately 24% appearing once. Sequencing was carried out using blood. The receptors derive from a woman aged 25 to 39 with Graves' ophthalmopathy.

This clonotype was seen at least ten times. The chain recombines TRBV5-4 with TRBJ1-1; TRBD1 agrees at 8 bases. The length of the CDR3 is 15 residues. In germline, CDR1 is SGHNT, CDR2 YYREEE (reference sequence). V lost 4 bases, J lost 1 base, and 6 bases stayed unmatched. This chain's CDR3 is CASSQIQGGNTEAFF. CDR3 in DNA: TGTGCCAGCAGCCAGATACAGGGGGGGAACACTGAAGCTTTCTTT. Supplemented by reference TRBV5-4 and TRBJ1-1, the full variable domain reads ETGVTQSPTHLIKTRGQQVTLRCSSQSGHNTVSWYQQALGQGPQFIFQYYREEENGRGNFPPRFSGLQFPNYSSELNVNALELDDSALYLCASSQIQGGNTEAFFGQGTRLTVV.

This clonotype was recorded once. V usage is TRBV7-3 and J usage is TRBJ1-3; tentatively, D is TRBD1 (5 bases). Germline loops: CDR1 SGHTA, CDR2 FQGTGA. V was shortened by 1 base and J by 8 bases, with 15 bases between the two germline ends. The CDR3 length is 15 residues. CDR3 in amino acids: CASSLRGRDRDTIYF. The CDR3 DNA reads as TGTGCCAGCAGCTTAAGAGGTCGAGACAGAGACACCATATATTTT.

This clonotype was seen ten or more times. Given the absence of the conserved phenylalanine or tryptophan at the CDR3 end, a read error is likely. This chain uses TRBV12-3 or TRBV12-4 with TRBJ1-1; D uncertain. The CDR3 sequence is 12 residues long. Trimming left V 6 bases short and J 4 bases short, with 9 bases between. The CDR3 here is CASSPGSTEAFL. The CDR3 DNA follows: TGTGCCAGCAGCCCCGGGAGCACTGAAGCTTTCCTT.

The chain recombines TRBV13 with TRBJ2-7; D assignment may be TRBD1 or TRBD2 (6 bases each). CDR3 length equals 15 residues. V shed 0 bases and J shed 0 bases, with 9 bases lying between them. Germline values: CDR1 PRHDT, CDR2 FYEKMQ (reference sequence). The CDR3 protein is CASSLGGGHSYEQYF. Written as DNA, the CDR3 is TGTGCCAGCAGCTTAGGAGGGGGGCACTCCTACGAGCAGTACTTC.

This clonotype has ten or more counts. Here the CDR3 DNA reads TGTGCCAGCAGAGGGGGTGGAGAGACCCAGTACTTC. It translates to CASRGGGETQYF. This chain joins TRBV6-1 and TRBJ2-5; D may be TRBD1 (6 bases). The ends were cut back, 6 bases at V and 4 bases at J, with 9 bases in the middle. The CDR3 contains 12 residues. Germline CDR1 and CDR2: MNHNS and SASEGT.

Only a few counts were recorded for this clonotype. The DNA for the CDR3 is TGTGCCAGCCTTGGTTTAAGCGGACAGGATTACTATGGCTACACCTTC. Translated, it gives CASLGLSGQDYYGYTF. The genes are TRBV6-1 and TRBJ1-2, with 7 positions matching TRBD1. Trimming cost V 8 bases and J 3 bases; bases outside gene matches: 15. Germline V gives CDR1 MNHNS, CDR2 SASEGT. The CDR3 has 16 residues.

This clonotype was observed at least ten times. V and J are TRBV24-1 and TRBJ2-7; 7 bases agree with TRBD1. This CDR3 has 14 residues. Trimming at V came to 6 bases and at J to 0 bases, leaving 4 bases not matched to a gene. Germline CDR1 KGHDR, CDR2 SFDVKD. The CDR3 here is CATSRDSSSYEQYF. The CDR3 DNA reads TGTGCCACCAGTCGGGACAGCAGCTCCTACGAGCAGTACTTC.